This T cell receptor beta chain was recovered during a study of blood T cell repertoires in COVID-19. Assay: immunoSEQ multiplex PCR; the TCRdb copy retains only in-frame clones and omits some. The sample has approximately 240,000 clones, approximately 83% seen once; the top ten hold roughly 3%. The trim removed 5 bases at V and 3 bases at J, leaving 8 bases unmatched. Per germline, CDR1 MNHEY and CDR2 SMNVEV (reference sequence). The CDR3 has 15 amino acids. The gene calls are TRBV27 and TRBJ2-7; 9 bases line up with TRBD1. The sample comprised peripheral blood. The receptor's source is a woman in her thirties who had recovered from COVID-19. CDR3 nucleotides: TGTGCCAGCAGTCCTCCGGGACAGGGCCTCTACGAGCAGTACTTC. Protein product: CASSPPGQGLYEQYF.